Following are 4 T cell receptor beta chains from one sample sequenced in a study of blood T cell repertoires in COVID-19. TCRdb's copy holds only in-frame clones and misses some; the assay was immunoSEQ multiplex PCR. Of under 150,000 clones in the sample, roughly four fifths were seen once. The sequenced sample was peripheral blood. All receptors come from a woman aged 55-70 years with acute or convalescent COVID-19.

This sequence joins TRBV3-1 (or the pseudogene TRBV3-2) and TRBJ2-1, with 7 bases identical to TRBD2. V lost 4 bases and J lost 5; bases outside the gene matches: 14. Germline V CDR1 and CDR2: LGHDT, YNNKEL (reference sequence). This CDR3 region has 17 residues. CDR3 sequence reads: CASSRGDLQGGDNEQFF. The CDR3, as DNA: TGTGCCAGCAGCCGGGGGGACCTCCAGGGAGGGGACAATGAGCAGTTCTTC.

CDR3 coding DNA: TGTGCCAGCAGCTTCCGGACAGGGGCGGGTGGGGCCAACGTCCTGACTTTC. Amino acid sequence: CASSFRTGAGGANVLTF. V gene TRBV11-2 combines with J gene TRBJ2-6, with 9 bases matching TRBD1. In germline, CDR1 is SGHAT, CDR2 FQNNGV. Germline trimming cut 3 bases from V and 3 bases from J; bases unmatched to any gene: 6. This CDR3 is built from 17 residues.

This clone was seen a few times. The rearrangement joins TRBV10-3 to TRBJ1-6; no definite D call. The CDR3 is made up of 17 amino acids. V was cut by 3 bases and J by 1 base, with 13 bases left in between. Germline assignment: CDR1 ENHRY and CDR2 SYGVKD. CDR3 region: CAISDEPRDSYNSPLHF. CDR3 sequence (DNA): TGTGCCATCAGTGACGAACCCCGAGATTCCTATAATTCACCCCTCCACTTT.

The chain combines TRBV19 with TRBJ2-2; 9 bases match TRBD1. The CDR3 runs 15 residues. Trimming cost V 7 bases and J 4 bases; bases outside gene matches: 7. The germline V gene encodes CDR1 LNHDA and CDR2 SQIVND (reference sequence). For the CDR3, the DNA is TGTGCCAGTACCACGGGACAGGGAATCACCGGGGAGCTGTTTTTT. Translation gives CASTTGQGITGELFF.